This entry is about one TCR beta chain. The sample originates from a study of blood T cell repertoires in COVID-19. Profiling relied on immunoSEQ multiplex PCR, and the TCRdb table lists in-frame clones only, not all of them. The top ten clones hold under 6% of a sample with under 95,000 clones, around 84% of them seen once. Per the germline V gene, CDR1 is MNHEY and CDR2 is SVGEGT. Deletions cut 5 bases from V and 8 bases from J, with 9 bases between. This CDR3 is 11 amino acids long. Sequencing was carried out using peripheral blood. The V call is TRBV6-2 or TRBV6-3, the J call TRBJ1-2; D is uncertain. This clonotype originated in a man aged 35 to 55 with acute or convalescent COVID-19. In DNA form, the CDR3 reads TGTGCCAGCAGTCAAGAGGGCGGCTACACCTTC. It is translated as CASSQEGGYTF.